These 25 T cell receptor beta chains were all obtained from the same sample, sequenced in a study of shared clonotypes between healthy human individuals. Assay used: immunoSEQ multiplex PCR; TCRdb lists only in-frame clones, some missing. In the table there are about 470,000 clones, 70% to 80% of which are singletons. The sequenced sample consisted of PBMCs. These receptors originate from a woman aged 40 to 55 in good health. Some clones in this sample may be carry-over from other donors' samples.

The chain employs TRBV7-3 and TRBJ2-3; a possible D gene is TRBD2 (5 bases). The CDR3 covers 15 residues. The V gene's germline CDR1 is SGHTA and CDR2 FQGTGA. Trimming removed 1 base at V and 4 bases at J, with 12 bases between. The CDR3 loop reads CASSLKRAGSDTQYF. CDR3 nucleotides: TGTGCCAGCAGCTTAAAGAGGGCCGGGTCAGATACGCAGTATTTT.

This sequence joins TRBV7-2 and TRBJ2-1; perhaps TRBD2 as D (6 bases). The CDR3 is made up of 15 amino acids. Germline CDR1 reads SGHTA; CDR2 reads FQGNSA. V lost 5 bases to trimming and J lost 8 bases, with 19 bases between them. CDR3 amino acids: CASSPTPGGVHEQFF. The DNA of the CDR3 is TGTGCCAGCAGCCCCACCCCCGGCGGGGTGCATGAGCAGTTCTTC.

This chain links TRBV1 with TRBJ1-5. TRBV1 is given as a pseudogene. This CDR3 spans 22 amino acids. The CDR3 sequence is CTSSQDPLSGERGEPFNQPQHF. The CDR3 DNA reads TGCACCAGCAGCCAAGATCCCCTCTCGGGAGAGCGAGGGGAGCCCTTTAATCAGCCCCAGCATTTT.

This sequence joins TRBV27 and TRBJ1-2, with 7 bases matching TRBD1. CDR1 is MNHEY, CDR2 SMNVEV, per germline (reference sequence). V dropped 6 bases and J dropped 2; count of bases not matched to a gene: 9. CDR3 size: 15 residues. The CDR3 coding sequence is TGTGCCAGCAGCCGAAACAGGGGCGGGAACTATGGCTACACCTTC. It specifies CASSRNRGGNYGYTF.

CDR3 bases: TGCAGCGTTCGACGTCGACTAGCTGACGAGCAGTACTTC. Translation: CSVRRRLADEQYF. This chain joins TRBV29-1 and TRBJ2-7, with 7 positions matching TRBD2. The CDR3 length is 13 residues. V lost 5 bases, J lost 5 bases, and 9 bases stayed unmatched. Germline V gene sequence: CDR1 SQVTM, CDR2 ANQGSEA.

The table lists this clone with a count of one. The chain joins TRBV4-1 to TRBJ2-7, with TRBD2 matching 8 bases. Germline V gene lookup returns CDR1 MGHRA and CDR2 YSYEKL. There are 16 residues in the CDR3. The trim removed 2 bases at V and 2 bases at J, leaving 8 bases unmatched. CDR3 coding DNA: TGCGCCAGCAGCCAATCTAGCGGGTATAGGACCTACGAGCAGTACTTC. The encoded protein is CASSQSSGYRTYEQYF.

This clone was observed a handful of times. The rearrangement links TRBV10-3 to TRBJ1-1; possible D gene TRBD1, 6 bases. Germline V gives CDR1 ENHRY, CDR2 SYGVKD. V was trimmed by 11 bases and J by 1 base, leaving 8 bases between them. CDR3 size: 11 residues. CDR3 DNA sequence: TGTGCCTCCAGGGGGAACACTGAAGCTTTCTTT. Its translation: CASRGNTEAFF.

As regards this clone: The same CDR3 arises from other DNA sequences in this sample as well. The chain's CDR3 is CASSPSNTGELFF. DNA of the CDR3: TGTGCCAGCTCACCAAGTAACACCGGGGAGCTGTTTTTT. The genes are TRBV18 and TRBJ2-2; D gene unclear. The CDR3 covers 13 residues. CDR1 is KGHSH, CDR2 LQKENI, per germline. V dropped 2 bases and J dropped 2 bases, with 3 bases sitting between them. Filled out from reference TRBV18 and TRBJ2-2, the complete variable domain reads NAGVMQNPRHLVRRRGQEARLRCSPMKGHSHVYWYRQLPEEGLKFMVYLQKENIIDESGMPKERFSAEFPKEGPSILRIQQVVRGDSAAYFCASSPSNTGELFFGEGSRLTVL.

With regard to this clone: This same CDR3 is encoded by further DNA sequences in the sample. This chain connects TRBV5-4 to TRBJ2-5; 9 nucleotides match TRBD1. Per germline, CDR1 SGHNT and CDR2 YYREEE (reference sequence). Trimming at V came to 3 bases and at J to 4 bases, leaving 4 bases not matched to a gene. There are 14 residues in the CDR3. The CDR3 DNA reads TGTGCCAGCAGCTCCCCGGGACAGGGAGAGACCCAGTACTTC. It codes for CASSSPGQGETQYF.

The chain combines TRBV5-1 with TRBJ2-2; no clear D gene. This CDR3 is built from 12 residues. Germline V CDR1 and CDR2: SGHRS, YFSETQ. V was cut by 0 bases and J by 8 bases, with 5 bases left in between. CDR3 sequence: CASSLAVGELFF. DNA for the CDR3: TGCGCCAGCAGCTTGGCGGTGGGGGAGCTGTTTTTT.

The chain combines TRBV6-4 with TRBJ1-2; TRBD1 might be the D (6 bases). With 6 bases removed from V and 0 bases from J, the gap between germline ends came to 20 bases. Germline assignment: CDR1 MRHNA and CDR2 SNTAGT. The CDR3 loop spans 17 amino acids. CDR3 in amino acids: CASSPTGGTRTNYGYTF. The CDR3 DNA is TGTGCCAGCAGCCCCACGGGGGGGACAAGAACTAACTATGGCTACACCTTC.

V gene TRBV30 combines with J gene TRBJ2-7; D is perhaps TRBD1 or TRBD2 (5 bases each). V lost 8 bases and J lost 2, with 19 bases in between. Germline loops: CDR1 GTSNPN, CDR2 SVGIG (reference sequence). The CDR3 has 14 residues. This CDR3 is CAGVAGTATYEQYF. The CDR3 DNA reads TGTGCCGGGGTGGCCGGGACCGCCACCTACGAGCAGTACTTC.

In nucleotides, the CDR3 is TGCGCCAGCAGCCGAACACAGGGGGCTTACGAGCAGTACTTC. Residues: CASSRTQGAYEQYF. The gene calls are TRBV5-1 and TRBJ2-7, with 9 bases matching TRBD1. This CDR3 region has 14 residues. Germline loops: CDR1 SGHRS, CDR2 YFSETQ. After removal of 4 bases from V and 4 bases from J, the junction contained 6 bases not matched to a gene.

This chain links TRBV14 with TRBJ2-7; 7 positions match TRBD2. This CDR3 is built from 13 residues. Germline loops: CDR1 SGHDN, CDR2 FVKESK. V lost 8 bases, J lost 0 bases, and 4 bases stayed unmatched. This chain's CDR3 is CASGRGSSYEQYF. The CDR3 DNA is TGTGCCAGCGGGAGGGGTAGCTCCTACGAGCAGTACTTC. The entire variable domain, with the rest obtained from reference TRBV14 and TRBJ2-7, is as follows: EAGVTQFPSHSVIEKGQTVTLRCDPISGHDNLYWYRRVMGKEIKFLLHFVKESKQDESGMPNNRFLAERTGGTYSTLKVQPAELEDSGVYFCASGRGSSYEQYFGPGTRLTVT.

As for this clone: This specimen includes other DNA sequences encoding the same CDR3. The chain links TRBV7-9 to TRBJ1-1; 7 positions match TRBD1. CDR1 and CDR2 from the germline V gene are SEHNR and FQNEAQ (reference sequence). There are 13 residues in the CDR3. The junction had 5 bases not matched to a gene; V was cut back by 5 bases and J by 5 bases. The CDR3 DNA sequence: TGTGCCAGCAGCCTAGACAGGGAGACTGAAGCTTTCTTT. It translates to CASSLDRETEAFF.

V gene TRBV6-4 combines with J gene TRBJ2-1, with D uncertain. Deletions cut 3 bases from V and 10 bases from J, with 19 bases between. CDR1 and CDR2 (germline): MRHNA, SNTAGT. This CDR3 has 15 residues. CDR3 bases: TGTGCCAGCAGTGAAGGCCTCTCTGGGTCGCAGGAGCAGTTCTTC. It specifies CASSEGLSGSQEQFF.

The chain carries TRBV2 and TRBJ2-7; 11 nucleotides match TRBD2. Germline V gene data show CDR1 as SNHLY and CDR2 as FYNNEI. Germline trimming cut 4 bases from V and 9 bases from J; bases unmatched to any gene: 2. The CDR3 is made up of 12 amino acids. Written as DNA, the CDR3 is TGTGCCAGCAGTGGTAGCGGGAGGGGGCAGTACTTC. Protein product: CASSGSGRGQYF.

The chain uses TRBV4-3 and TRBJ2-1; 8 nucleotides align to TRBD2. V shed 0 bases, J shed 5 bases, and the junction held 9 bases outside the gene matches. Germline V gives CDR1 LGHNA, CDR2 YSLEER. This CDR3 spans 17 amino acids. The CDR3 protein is CASSQEVSREGHNEQFF. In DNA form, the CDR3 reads TGCGCCAGCAGCCAAGAAGTCAGTCGGGAGGGACACAATGAGCAGTTCTTC.

Here the CDR3 reads CASSQEGGGRFNEQFF. CDR3 DNA: TGTGCCAGCAGCCAAGAAGGAGGCGGGAGGTTTAATGAGCAGTTCTTC. This chain links TRBV4-2 with TRBJ2-1, with 8 bases lining up with TRBD2. The CDR3 sequence is 16 residues long. In germline, CDR1 is LGHNA, CDR2 YNFKEQ. V shed 0 bases and J 7 bases; nucleotides not matched to a gene: 8.

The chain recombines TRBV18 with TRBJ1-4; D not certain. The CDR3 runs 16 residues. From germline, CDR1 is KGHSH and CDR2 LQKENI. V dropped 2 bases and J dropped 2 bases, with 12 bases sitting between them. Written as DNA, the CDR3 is TGTGCCAGCTCACCATCATTTGTAAAGACTAATGAAAAACTGTTTTTT. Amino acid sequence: CASSPSFVKTNEKLFF.

The CDR3 sequence is CSVGGTGSYQPQHF. The CDR3 nucleotides are TGCAGCGTTGGGGGGACAGGGAGTTATCAGCCCCAGCATTTT. The V and J genes are TRBV29-1 and TRBJ1-5; 9 bases line up with TRBD1. The CDR3 is 14 residues long. V shed 4 bases, J shed 5 bases, and the junction held 6 bases outside the gene matches. Germline V CDR1 and CDR2: SQVTM, ANQGSEA.

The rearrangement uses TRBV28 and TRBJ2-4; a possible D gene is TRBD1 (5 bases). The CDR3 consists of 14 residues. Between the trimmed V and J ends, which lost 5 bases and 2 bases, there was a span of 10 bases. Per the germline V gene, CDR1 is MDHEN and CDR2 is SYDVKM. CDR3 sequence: CASSGGASKNIQYF. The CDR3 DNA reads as TGTGCCAGCAGTGGTGGGGCTTCCAAAAACATTCAGTACTTC.

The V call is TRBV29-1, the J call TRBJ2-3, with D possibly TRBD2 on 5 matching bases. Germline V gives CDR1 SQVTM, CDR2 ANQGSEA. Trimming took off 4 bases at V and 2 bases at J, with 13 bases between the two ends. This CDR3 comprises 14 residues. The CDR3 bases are TGCAGCGTTGGCCGGGGATGGGACACAGATACGCAGTATTTT. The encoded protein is CSVGRGWDTDTQYF.

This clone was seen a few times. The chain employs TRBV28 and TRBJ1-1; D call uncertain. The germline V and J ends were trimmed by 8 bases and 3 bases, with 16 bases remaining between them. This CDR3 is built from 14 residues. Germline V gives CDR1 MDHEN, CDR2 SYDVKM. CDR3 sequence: CASAPPGRHTEAFF. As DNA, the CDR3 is TGTGCCAGCGCCCCCCCAGGTCGCCACACTGAAGCTTTCTTT. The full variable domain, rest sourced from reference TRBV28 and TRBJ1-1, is DVKVTQSSRYLVKRTGEKVFLECVQDMDHENMFWYRQDPGLGLRLIYFSYDVKMKEKGDIPEGYSVSREKKERFSLILESASTNQTSMYLCASAPPGRHTEAFFGQGTRLTVV.

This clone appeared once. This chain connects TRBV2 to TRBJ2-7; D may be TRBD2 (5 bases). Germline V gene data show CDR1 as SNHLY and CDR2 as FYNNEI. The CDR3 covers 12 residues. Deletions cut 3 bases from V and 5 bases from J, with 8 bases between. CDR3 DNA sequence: TGTGCCAGCAGTGATGGACTGGACGAGCAGTACTTC. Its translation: CASSDGLDEQYF.